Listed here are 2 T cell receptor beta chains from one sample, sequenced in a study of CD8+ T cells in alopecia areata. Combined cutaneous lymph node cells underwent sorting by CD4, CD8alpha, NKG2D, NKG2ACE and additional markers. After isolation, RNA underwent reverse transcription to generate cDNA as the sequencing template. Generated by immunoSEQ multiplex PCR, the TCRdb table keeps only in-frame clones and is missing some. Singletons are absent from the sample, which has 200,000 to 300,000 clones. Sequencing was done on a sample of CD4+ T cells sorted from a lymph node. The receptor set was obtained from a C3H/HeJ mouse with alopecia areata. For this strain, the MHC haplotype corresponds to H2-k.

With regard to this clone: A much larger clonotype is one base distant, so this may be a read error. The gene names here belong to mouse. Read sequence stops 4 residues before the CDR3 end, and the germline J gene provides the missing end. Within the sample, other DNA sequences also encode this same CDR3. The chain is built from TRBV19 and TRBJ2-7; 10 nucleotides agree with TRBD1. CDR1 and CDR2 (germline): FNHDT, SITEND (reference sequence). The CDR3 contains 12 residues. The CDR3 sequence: CASRDRGYEQYF. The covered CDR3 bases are TGTGCCAGCAGGGACAGGGGGTAT.

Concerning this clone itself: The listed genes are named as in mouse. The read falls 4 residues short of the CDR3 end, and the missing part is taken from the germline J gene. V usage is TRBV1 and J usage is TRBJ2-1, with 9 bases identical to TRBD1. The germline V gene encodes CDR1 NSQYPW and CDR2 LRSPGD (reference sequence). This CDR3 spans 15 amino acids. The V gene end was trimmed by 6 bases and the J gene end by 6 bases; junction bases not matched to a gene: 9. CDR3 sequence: CTCSPGQGKGAEQFF. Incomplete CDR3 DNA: TGCACCTGCAGCCCGGGACAGGGAAAGGGTGCT.